This is a list of T cell receptor beta chains from one sample in a study of T cell repertoires in cytomegalovirus infection. One entry per CDR3 protein, called by TCRdb with MiXCR from the reads. This table has approximately 750,000 distinct CDR3 sequences, less than 40% appearing once. The sample taken for sequencing was PBMCs. These receptors came from a human donor in good health (CMV status not recorded). Some clones in this sample may be carry-over from other donors' samples. The CDR3 runs from the conserved cysteine through the conserved F or W. D genes are given only for firm matches.

D	V	J	length	CDR3
NA	TRBV5-6	TRBJ1-1	13	CASRRDRSTEAFF
NA	TRBV19	TRBJ1-6	15	CASSTTADSNSPLHF
NA	TRBV5-4	TRBJ1-4	16	CASSLDYGGSNEKLFF
NA	TRBV6-6	TRBJ2-1	17	CASSPEPGLSNGNEQFF
NA	TRBV14	TRBJ1-1	14	CASSPRGFGTEAFF
NA	TRBV20-1	TRBJ2-2	14	CSALMTENTGELFF
NA	TRBV12-3/TRBV12-4	TRBJ2-7	16	CASRAGEQGSYDEQYF
NA	TRBV6-6	TRBJ1-1	13	CASSYGGPTEAFF
TRBD1	TRBV7-9	TRBJ1-2	16	CASRQIRQGRVNGYTF
NA	TRBV12-3/TRBV12-4	TRBJ1-3	13	CASTHLSGNTIYF
TRBD1	TRBV28	TRBJ2-5	15	CASSLQTGGEETQYF
NA	TRBV7-3	TRBJ2-6	14	CASSQISGANVLTF
TRBD1	TRBV7-9	TRBJ2-5	16	CASKSWDRRDQETQYF
TRBD2	TRBV5-4	TRBJ2-1	13	CASSQDAGVEQFF
TRBD2	TRBV6-4	TRBJ2-5	14	CASTMTSAGETQYF
NA	TRBV5-5	TRBJ1-5	15	CASSLGWQFNQPQHF
TRBD2	TRBV19	TRBJ2-3	17	CASSRQKLAGATDTQYF
NA	TRBV10-3	TRBJ2-5	12	CAIRGSQETQYF
NA	TRBV12-3/TRBV12-4	TRBJ2-3	15	CASSFAGASTDTQYF
NA	TRBV27	TRBJ1-6	14	CASSRDNGNSPLHF
NA	TRBV6-6	TRBJ2-3	12	CASGGAVDTQYF
NA	TRBV7-2	TRBJ2-5	15	CASSENTGIQETQYF
NA	TRBV6-2/TRBV6-3	TRBJ1-2	13	CASSYSRSEGYTF
TRBD1	TRBV6-6	TRBJ1-5	14	CASRVGQANQPQHF
NA	TRBV5-6	TRBJ2-1	16	CASSHAPGVAYNEQFF
NA	TRBV12-3/TRBV12-4	TRBJ1-5	13	CASSFYPSQPQHF
NA	TRBV11-2	TRBJ1-3	16	CASVGSWSRSGNTIYF
NA	TRBV15	TRBJ1-6	12	CATSARRQTLHF
NA	TRBV6-1	TRBJ2-1	13	CASSAPGYNEQFF